Each of the 7 T cell receptor beta chains below was sequenced from the same sample in a study of identifying expanded T cells in peripheral blood (dated by TCRdb to the late 2010s). The receptor library was made with the immunoSEQ multiplex PCR assay. Not all clones reach the TCRdb copy of this immuneACCESS table, which keeps in-frame sequences only. Checked studies attribute under half of the gap to unresolved V genes and leave the rest unexplained. The sample has about 100,000 clones on record, 88% of them singletons. Roughly 6% of the sample goes to the ten largest clones. What was sequenced was blood. Source of these receptors: a person between 18 and 75 years old in good health.

J is TRBJ2-7 and V is TRBV10-2, with 14 bases fitting TRBD2. There are 14 residues in the CDR3. Trimming took 7 bases from V and 6 from J; bases not matched to a gene: 5. CDR1 is WSHSY, CDR2 SAAADI, per germline. The CDR3 DNA follows: TGCGCCAGCACCACCGGGACTAGCGGGGGCGAGCAGTACTTC. Its translation is CASTTGTSGGEQYF.

This chain links TRBV27 with TRBJ2-7, with TRBD1 as a possible D gene (5 bases). This CDR3 has 18 amino acids. V was shortened by 5 bases and J by 4 bases, with 27 bases between the two germline ends. Per germline, CDR1 MNHEY and CDR2 SMNVEV (reference sequence). The chain's CDR3 is CASSPSPQGFFSRYEQYF. DNA of the CDR3: TGTGCCAGCAGTCCGTCCCCCCAGGGTTTTTTCAGTAGGTACGAGCAGTACTTC.

The chain has TRBV5-6 and TRBJ1-4; 9 nucleotides line up with TRBD1. The CDR3 spans 16 residues. Germline trimming cut 4 bases from V and 7 bases from J; bases unmatched to any gene: 11. Per the germline V gene, CDR1 is SGHDT and CDR2 is YYEEEE. This CDR3 reads CASSGDRDNLGEKLFF. DNA of the CDR3: TGTGCCAGCAGCGGGGACAGGGACAACCTCGGTGAAAAACTGTTTTTT.

V usage is TRBV6-1 and J usage is TRBJ1-3; 8 positions agree with TRBD1. The CDR3 is 14 amino acids. From germline, CDR1 is MNHNS and CDR2 SASEGT. V lost 10 bases to trimming and J lost 0 bases; unmatched junction nucleotides: 5. The CDR3 nucleotides read TGTGCCATATACGGGACAGGCTCTGGAAACACCATATATTTT. Its translation: CAIYGTGSGNTIYF.

The genes are TRBV19 and TRBJ1-1; weak D call: TRBD1 (5 bases). The CDR3 spans 17 residues. The germline V gene encodes CDR1 LNHDA and CDR2 SQIVND (reference sequence). Deletions cut 8 bases from V and 11 bases from J, with 33 bases between. The CDR3 coding sequence is TGTGCCAGTTCCTCAATCCGTTCTGTCGGGACCGGGGCTAGGGCTTTCTTT. Its protein product is CASSSIRSVGTGARAFF.

A word on this clone: At the DNA level, this CDR3 is encoded by other sequences in the same sample as well. The chain employs TRBV7-2 and TRBJ2-2; D is unclear. This CDR3 has 12 amino acids. CDR1 and CDR2 from the germline V gene are SGHTA and FQGNSA. Trimming took 5 bases from V and 2 from J, leaving 3 bases between them. This chain's CDR3 is CASSRNTGELFF. In DNA, the CDR3 is TGTGCCAGCAGCAGAAACACCGGGGAGCTGTTTTTT.

CDR3 in amino acids: CASSSRPEAEAFF. The CDR3 nucleotides are TGTGCCAGCAGCTCTAGACCCGAGGCTGAAGCTTTCTTT. This chain links TRBV7-3 with TRBJ1-1; D remains unclear. Germline CDR1 is SGHTA and CDR2 is FQGTGA. The CDR3 spans 13 residues. V was trimmed by 4 bases and J by 6 bases, leaving 12 bases between them.